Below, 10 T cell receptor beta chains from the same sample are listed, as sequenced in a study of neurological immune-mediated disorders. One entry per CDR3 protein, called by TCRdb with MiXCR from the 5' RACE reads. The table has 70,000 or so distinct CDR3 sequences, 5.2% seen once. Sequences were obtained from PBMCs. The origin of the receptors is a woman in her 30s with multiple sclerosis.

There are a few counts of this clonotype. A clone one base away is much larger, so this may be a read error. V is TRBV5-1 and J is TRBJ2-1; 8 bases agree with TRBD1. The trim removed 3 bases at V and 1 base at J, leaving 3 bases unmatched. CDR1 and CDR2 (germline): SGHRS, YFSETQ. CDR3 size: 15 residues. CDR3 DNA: TGCGCCAGCAGCTGGACAGGGAGATCCTACAATGAGCAGTTCTTC. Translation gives CASSWTGRSYNEQFF.

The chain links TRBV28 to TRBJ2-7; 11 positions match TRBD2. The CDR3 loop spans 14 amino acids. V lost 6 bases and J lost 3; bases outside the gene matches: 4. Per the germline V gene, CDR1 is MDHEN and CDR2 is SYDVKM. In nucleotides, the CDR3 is TGTGCCAGCAGGTCGACTAGCGGGGTCTACGAGCAGTACTTC. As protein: CASRSTSGVYEQYF.

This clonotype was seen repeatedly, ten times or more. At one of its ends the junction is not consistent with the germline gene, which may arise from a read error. CDR3 region: CASSSTGISPLNF. Here the CDR3 DNA reads TGTGCCAGCAGCTCCACAGGGATCTCACCCCTCAACTTT. This chain uses TRBV7-2 with TRBJ1-6, with TRBD1 as a possible D gene (6 bases). Germline V CDR1 and CDR2: SGHTA, FQGNSA. The CDR3 has 13 amino acids. Based on the CDR3 plus reference TRBV7-2 and TRBJ1-6, the full variable domain is GAGVSQSPSNKVTEKGKDVELRCDPISGHTALYWYRQSLGQGLEFLIYFQGNSAPDKSGLPSDRFSAERTGGSVSTLTIQRTQQEDSAVYLCASSSTGISPLNFGNGTRLTVT.

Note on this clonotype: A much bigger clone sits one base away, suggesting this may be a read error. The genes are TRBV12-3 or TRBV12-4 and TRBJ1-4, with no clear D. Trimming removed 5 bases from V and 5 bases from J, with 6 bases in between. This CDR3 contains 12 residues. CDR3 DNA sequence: TGTGCCAGCAGTACGGACAATGAAAAACTGTTTTTT. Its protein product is CASSTDNEKLFF.

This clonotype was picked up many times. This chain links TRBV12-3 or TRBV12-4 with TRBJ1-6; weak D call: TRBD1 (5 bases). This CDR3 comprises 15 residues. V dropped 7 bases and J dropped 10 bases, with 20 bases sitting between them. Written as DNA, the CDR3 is TGTGCCAGCACCCCAGGGACTTTTGGTACGTCACCCCTCCACTTT. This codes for CASTPGTFGTSPLHF.

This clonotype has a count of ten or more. Here the CDR3 reads CSVLLVYGYTF. DNA for the CDR3: TGCAGCGTTCTGCTTGTCTATGGCTACACCTTC. The V call is TRBV29-1, the J call TRBJ1-2; D remains ambiguous. CDR1 and CDR2 from the germline V gene are SQVTM and ANQGSEA. The ends were cut back, 5 bases at V and 4 bases at J, with 8 bases in the middle. The CDR3 is 11 amino acids. The full variable domain, its missing parts supplied by reference TRBV29-1 and TRBJ1-2, is SAVISQKPSRDICQRGTSLTIQCQVDSQVTMMFWYRQQPGQSLTLIATANQGSEATYESGFVIDKFPISRPNLTFSTLTVSNMSPEDSSIYLCSVLLVYGYTFGSGTRLTVV.

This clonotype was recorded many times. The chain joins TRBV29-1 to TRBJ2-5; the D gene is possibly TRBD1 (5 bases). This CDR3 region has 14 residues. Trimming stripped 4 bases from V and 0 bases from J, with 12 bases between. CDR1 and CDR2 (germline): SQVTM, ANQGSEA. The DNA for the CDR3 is TGCAGCGTTGTGGTCCAGGGTAACCAAGAGACCCAGTACTTC. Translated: CSVVVQGNQETQYF.

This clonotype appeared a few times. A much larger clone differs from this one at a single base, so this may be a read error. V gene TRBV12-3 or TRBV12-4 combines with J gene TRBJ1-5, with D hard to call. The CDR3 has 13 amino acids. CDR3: CASSPKGNQPQNF. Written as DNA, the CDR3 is TGTGCCAGCAGTCCGAAAGGGAATCAGCCCCAGAATTTT.

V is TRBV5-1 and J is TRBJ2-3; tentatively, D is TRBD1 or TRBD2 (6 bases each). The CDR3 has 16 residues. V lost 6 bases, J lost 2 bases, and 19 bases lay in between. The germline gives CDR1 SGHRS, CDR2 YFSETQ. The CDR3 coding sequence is TGCGCCAGCATGTGGTCTAGCTGGGGGGCCACAGATACGCAGTATTTT. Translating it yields CASMWSSWGATDTQYF.

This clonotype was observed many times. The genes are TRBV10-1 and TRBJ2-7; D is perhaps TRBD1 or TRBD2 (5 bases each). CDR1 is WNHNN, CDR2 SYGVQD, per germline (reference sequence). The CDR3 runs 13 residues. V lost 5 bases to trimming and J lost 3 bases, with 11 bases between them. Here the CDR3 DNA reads TGCGCCAGCAGTACCGGGACCGGCTACGAGCAGTACTTC. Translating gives CASSTGTGYEQYF.